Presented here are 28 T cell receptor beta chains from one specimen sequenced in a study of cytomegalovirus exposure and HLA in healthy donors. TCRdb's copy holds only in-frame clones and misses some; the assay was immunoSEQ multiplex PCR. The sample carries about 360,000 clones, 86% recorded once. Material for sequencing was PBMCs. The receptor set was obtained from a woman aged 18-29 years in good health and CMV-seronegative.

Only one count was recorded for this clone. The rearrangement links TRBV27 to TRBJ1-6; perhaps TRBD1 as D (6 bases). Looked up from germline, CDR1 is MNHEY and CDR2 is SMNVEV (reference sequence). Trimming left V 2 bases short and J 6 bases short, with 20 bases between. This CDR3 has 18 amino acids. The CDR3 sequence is CASSLRGGSLGSNSPLHF. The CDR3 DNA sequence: TGTGCCAGCAGTTTAAGGGGGGGGTCTCTCGGCAGTAATTCACCCCTCCACTTT.

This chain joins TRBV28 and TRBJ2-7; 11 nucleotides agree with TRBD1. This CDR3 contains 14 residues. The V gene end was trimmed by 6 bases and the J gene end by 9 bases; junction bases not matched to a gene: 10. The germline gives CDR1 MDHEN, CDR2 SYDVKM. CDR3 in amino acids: CASSPGQGGLGQYF. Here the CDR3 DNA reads TGTGCCAGCAGCCCGGGACAGGGGGGTCTAGGGCAGTACTTC.

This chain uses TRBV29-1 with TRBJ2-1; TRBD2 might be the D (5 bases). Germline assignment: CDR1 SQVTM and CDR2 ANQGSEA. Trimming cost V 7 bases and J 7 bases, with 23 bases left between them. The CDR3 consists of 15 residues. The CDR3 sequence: CSAYGREREMNEQFF. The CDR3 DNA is TGCAGCGCATATGGACGGGAAAGGGAGATGAATGAGCAGTTCTTC.

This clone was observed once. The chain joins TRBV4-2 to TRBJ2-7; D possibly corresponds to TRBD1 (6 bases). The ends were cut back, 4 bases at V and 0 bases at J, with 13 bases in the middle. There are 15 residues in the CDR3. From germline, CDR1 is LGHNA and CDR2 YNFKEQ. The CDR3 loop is CASSLTTGLSYEQYF. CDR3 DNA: TGTGCCAGCAGCCTCACGACAGGCCTCTCCTACGAGCAGTACTTC.

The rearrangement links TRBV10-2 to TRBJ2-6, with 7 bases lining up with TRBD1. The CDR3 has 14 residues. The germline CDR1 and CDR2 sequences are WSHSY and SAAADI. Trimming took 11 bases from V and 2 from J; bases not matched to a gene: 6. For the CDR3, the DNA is TGCGCCGCCAAGGGGGCGGCTGGGGCCAACGTCCTGACTTTC. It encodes CAAKGAAGANVLTF.

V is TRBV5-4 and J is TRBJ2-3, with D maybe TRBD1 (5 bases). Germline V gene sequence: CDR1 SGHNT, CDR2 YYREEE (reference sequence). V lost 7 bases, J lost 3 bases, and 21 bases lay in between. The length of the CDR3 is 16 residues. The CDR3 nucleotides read TGTGCCAGCGGTGTAAAGGCGGCAGGGTGGACAGATACGCAGTATTTT. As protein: CASGVKAAGWTDTQYF.

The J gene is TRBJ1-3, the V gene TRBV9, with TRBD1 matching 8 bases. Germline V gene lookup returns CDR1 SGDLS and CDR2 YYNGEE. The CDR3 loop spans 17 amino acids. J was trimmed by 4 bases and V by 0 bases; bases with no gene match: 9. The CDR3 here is CASSVALTGEGGNTIYF. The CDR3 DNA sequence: TGTGCCAGCAGCGTAGCTTTGACAGGGGAGGGCGGAAACACCATATATTTT.

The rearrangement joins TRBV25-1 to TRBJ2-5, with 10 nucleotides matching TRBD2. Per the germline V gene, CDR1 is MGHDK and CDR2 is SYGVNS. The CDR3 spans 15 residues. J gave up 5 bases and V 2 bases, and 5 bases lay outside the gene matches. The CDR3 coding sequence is TGTGCCAGCAGTGAACCGCTAGCGGGAGCCGAGACCCAGTACTTC. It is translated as CASSEPLAGAETQYF.

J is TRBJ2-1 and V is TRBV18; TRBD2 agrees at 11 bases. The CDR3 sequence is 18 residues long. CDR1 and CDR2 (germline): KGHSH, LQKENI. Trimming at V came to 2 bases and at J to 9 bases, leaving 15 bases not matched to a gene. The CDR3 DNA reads TGTGCCAGCTCACCAAGGGGGACTAGCGGTAGCCCAGGTGGTGAGCAGTTCTTC. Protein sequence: CASSPRGTSGSPGGEQFF.

CDR3 region: CASSVYRLAGNEQFF. The CDR3 nucleotides are TGTGCCAGCAGCGTATACAGGCTAGCGGGAAATGAGCAGTTCTTC. This chain joins TRBV9 and TRBJ2-1; 9 bases match TRBD2. The CDR3 has 15 residues. Per the germline V gene, CDR1 is SGDLS and CDR2 is YYNGEE. J lost 7 bases, V lost 1 base, and 6 bases had no gene match.

Here the CDR3 reads CATSRDRTGVNQPQHF. The CDR3 DNA follows: TGTGCCACCAGCAGAGACAGGACAGGGGTCAATCAGCCCCAGCATTTT. The chain recombines TRBV15 with TRBJ1-5; 9 nucleotides match TRBD1. This CDR3 is built from 16 residues. Germline V gene lookup returns CDR1 LNHNV and CDR2 YYDKDF (reference sequence). V shed 0 bases, J shed 3 bases, and the junction held 3 bases outside the gene matches.

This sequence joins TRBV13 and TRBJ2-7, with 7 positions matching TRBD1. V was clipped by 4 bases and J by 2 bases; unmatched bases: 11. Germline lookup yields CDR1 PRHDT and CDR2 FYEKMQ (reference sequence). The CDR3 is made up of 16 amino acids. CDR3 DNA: TGTGCCAGCAGCTCAAATGACAGGGAGAAACCCTACGAGCAGTACTTC. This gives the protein CASSSNDREKPYEQYF.

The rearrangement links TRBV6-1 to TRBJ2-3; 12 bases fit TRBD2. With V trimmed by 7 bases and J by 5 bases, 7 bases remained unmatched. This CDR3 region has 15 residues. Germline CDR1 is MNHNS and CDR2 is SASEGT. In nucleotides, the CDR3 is TGTGCCAGCAAAGGACTAGCGGGGAGGGTAGATACGCAGTATTTT. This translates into CASKGLAGRVDTQYF.

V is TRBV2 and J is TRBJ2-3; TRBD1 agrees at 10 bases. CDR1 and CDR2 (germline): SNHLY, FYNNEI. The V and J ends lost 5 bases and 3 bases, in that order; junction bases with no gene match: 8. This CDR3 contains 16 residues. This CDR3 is CASSRTGGLGTDTQYF. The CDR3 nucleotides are TGTGCCAGCAGTCGGACAGGGGGATTAGGGACAGATACGCAGTATTTT.

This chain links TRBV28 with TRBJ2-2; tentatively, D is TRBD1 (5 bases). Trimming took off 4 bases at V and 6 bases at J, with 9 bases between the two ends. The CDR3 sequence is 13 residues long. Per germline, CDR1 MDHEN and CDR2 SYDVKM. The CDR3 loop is CASSSRGSGELFF. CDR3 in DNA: TGTGCCAGCAGTTCAAGGGGTTCCGGGGAGCTGTTTTTT.

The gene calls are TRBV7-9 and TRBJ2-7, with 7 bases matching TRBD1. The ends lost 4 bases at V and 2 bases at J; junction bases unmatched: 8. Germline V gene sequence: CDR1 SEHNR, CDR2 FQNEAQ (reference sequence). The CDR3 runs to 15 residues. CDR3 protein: CASSSEHRGPYEQYF. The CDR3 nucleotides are TGTGCCAGCAGCTCAGAGCACAGGGGACCCTACGAGCAGTACTTC.

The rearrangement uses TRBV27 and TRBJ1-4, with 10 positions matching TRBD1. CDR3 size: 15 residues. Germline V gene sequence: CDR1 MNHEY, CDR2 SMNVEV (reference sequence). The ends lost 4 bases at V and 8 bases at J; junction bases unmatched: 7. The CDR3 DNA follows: TGTGCCAGCAGTTCACCGGGACAGGGGAACGAAAAACTGTTTTTT. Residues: CASSSPGQGNEKLFF.

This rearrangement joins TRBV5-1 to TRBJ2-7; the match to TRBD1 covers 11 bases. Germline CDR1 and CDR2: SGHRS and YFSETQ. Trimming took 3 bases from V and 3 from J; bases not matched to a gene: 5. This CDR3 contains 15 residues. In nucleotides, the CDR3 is TGCGCCAGCAGCTGGGGACAGGGGGTAATCTACGAGCAGTACTTC. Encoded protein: CASSWGQGVIYEQYF.

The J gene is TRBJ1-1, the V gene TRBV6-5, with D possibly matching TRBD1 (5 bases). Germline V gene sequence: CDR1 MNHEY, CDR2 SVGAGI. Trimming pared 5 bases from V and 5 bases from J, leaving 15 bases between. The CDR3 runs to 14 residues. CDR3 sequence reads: CASSAGRVGTEAFF. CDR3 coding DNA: TGTGCCAGCAGTGCGGGACGGGTGGGGACTGAAGCTTTCTTT.

The CDR3 DNA follows: TGTGCCAGCAGTTCGACGGGGTATGGCTACACCTTC. The encoded protein is CASSSTGYGYTF. The genes are TRBV28 and TRBJ1-2; D is unclear. CDR1 and CDR2 from the germline V gene are MDHEN and SYDVKM. The ends were cut back, 4 bases at V and 5 bases at J, with 8 bases in the middle. CDR3 length equals 12 residues.

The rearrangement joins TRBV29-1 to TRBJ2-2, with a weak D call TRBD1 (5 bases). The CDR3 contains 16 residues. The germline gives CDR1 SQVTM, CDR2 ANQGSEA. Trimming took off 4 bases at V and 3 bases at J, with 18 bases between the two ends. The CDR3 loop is CSVVLEGAEYTGELFF. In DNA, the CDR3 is TGCAGCGTTGTATTAGAAGGGGCTGAGTACACCGGGGAGCTGTTTTTT.

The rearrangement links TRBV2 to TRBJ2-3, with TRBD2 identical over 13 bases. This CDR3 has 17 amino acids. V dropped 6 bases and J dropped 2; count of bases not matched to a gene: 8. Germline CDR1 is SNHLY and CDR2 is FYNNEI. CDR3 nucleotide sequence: TGTGCCAGCAGGAAAGGGACTAGCGGGGCCTTCACAGATACGCAGTATTTT. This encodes CASRKGTSGAFTDTQYF.

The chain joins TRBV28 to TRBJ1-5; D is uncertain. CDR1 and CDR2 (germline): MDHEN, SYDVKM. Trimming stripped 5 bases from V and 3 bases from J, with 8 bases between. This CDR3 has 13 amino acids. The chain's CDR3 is CASSLRLNQPQHF. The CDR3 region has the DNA TGTGCCAGCAGTCTAAGACTCAATCAGCCCCAGCATTTT.

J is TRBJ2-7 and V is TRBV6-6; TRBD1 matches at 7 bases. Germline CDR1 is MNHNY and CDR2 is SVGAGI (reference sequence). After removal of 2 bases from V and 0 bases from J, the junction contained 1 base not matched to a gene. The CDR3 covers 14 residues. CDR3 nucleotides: TGTGCCAGCAGTTACGACAGGGCCTCCTACGAGCAGTACTTC. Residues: CASSYDRASYEQYF.

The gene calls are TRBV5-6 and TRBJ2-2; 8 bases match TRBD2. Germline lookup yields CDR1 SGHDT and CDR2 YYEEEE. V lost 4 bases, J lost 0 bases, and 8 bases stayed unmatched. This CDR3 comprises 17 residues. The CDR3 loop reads CASSPSGGRSNTGELFF. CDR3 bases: TGTGCCAGCAGCCCAAGCGGGGGACGATCGAACACCGGGGAGCTGTTTTTT.

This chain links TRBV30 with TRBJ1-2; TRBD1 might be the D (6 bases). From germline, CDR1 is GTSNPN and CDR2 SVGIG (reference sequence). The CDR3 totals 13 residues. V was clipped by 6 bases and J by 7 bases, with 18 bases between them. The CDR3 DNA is TGTGCCTGTTGGAGACCAGGGGTAGCTGGCTACACCTTC. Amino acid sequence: CACWRPGVAGYTF. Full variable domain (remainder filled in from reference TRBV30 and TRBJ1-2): SQTIHQWPATLVQPVGSPLSLECTVEGTSNPNLYWYRQAAGRGLQLLFYSVGIGQISSEVPQNLSASRPQDRQFILSSKKLLLSDSGFYLCACWRPGVAGYTFGSGTRLTVV.

CDR3: CASTTSYSPQHF. CDR3 DNA sequence: TGTGCCAGCACCACTTCCTATTCGCCCCAGCATTTT. The chain couples TRBV28 to TRBJ1-5; D is ambiguous. CDR3 length equals 12 residues. The V end was cut by 7 bases, the J end by 9 bases, with 13 bases between. Germline V lookup: CDR1 MDHEN, CDR2 SYDVKM.

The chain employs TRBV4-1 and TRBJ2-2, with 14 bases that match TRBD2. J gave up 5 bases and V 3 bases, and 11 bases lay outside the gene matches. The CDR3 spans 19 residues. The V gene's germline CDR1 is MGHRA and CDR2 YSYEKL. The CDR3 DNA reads TGCGCCAGCAGCCATATTTCCGGACTAGCGGGGGGTTTTACCGGGGAGCTGTTTTTT. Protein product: CASSHISGLAGGFTGELFF.